Below, 32 T cell receptor beta chains from the same sample are listed, as sequenced in a study of T cells after yellow fever vaccination. TCRdb passed the 5' RACE reads through MiXCR, listing each CDR3 protein once. This table has fewer than 400,000 distinct CDR3 sequences, about 11% appearing once. The specimen was CD4+ T cells sorted from PBMCs, collected 45 days after the yellow fever booster vaccination. Receptors were obtained from a man in his late teens or twenties who received the YFV17D yellow fever vaccine.

This clonotype showed up just a few times. V is TRBV9 and J is TRBJ1-2; weak D call: TRBD1 (5 bases). V gave up 0 bases and J gave up 4 bases, with 7 bases separating them. The CDR3 runs to 13 residues. The germline V gene has CDR1 SGDLS and CDR2 YYNGEE. CDR3 nucleotides: TGTGCCAGCAGCGTAGTAGGGACCTATGGCTACACCTTC. It encodes CASSVVGTYGYTF.

V is TRBV7-3 and J is TRBJ2-3, with D perhaps matching TRBD2 (6 bases). This CDR3 spans 15 amino acids. V shed 2 bases and J shed 4 bases, with 13 bases lying between them. Looked up from germline, CDR1 is SGHTA and CDR2 is FQGTGA. Here the CDR3 DNA reads TGTGCCAGCAGCTTAGGCGGGGTAGGGGCAGATACGCAGTATTTT. Translating gives CASSLGGVGADTQYF.

This clonotype was detected only a few times. V and J are TRBV18 and TRBJ2-4; D not certain. This CDR3 region has 16 residues. V lost 3 bases and J 0 bases, leaving 12 bases between the germline ends. Germline assignment: CDR1 KGHSH and CDR2 LQKENI. CDR3 nucleotides: TGTGCCAGCTCACCCGCCATGGGAAGAGCCAAAAACATTCAGTACTTC. Its protein product is CASSPAMGRAKNIQYF.

The V and J genes are TRBV20-1 and TRBJ2-3; D perhaps matches TRBD2 (5 bases). Germline V gene lookup returns CDR1 DFQATT and CDR2 SNEGSKA (reference sequence). V lost 6 bases to trimming and J lost 10 bases, with 14 bases between them. The CDR3 is 11 residues long. The CDR3 protein is CSASRPGAQYF. DNA of the CDR3: TGCAGTGCCTCCAGACCCGGGGCGCAGTATTTT.

The rearrangement uses TRBV4-3 and TRBJ2-2, with 12 bases matching TRBD2. CDR1 LGHNA and CDR2 YSLEER come from the germline V gene. This CDR3 contains 15 residues. V lost 3 bases, J lost 5 bases, and 1 base stayed unmatched. For the CDR3, the DNA is TGCGCCAGCAGCCACGGGACTAGCGGGACCGGGGAGCTGTTTTTT. Protein product: CASSHGTSGTGELFF.

This clonotype occurred a few times. The chain joins TRBV5-4 to TRBJ1-4; a possible D gene is TRBD1 (5 bases). The V and J ends lost 4 bases and 8 bases respectively, with 12 bases between them. Germline V lookup: CDR1 SGHNT, CDR2 YYREEE (reference sequence). CDR3 length: 13 amino acids. The DNA for the CDR3 is TGTGCCAGCAGCGTCGCGGGGCGCGAAAAACTGTTTTTT. Translating it yields CASSVAGREKLFF.

Regarding this clonotype: A much larger clone sits a single nucleotide away, making a read error possible. The chain carries TRBV28 and TRBJ2-7; possible D gene TRBD2, 5 bases. This CDR3 is 13 amino acids long. Germline-derived CDR1 and CDR2 are MDHEN and SYDVKM. The CDR3 DNA sequence: TGTGCCAGCAGTAGGACTCCGCCTGGCGAGCAGTTCGTC. Its translation: CASSRTPPGEQFV.

This clonotype has only a few counts. The genes are TRBV6-6 and TRBJ1-6; D possibly corresponds to TRBD1 (6 bases). Trimming shortened V by 4 bases and J by 7 bases, and 11 bases separated the two germline ends. The length of the CDR3 is 14 residues. Germline values: CDR1 MNHNY, CDR2 SVGAGI (reference sequence). In DNA, the CDR3 is TGTGCCAGCAGTTGGGGGACAAAAAATTCACCCCTCCACTTT. This codes for CASSWGTKNSPLHF.

The table lists this clonotype with a few counts. The J gene is TRBJ1-1, the V gene TRBV20-1, with TRBD1 as a possible D gene (5 bases). The V gene lost 6 bases and the J gene lost 8 bases, with 19 bases spanning the gap. Germline CDR1 DFQATT, CDR2 SNEGSKA (reference sequence). This CDR3 is 13 amino acids long. The CDR3 nucleotides are TGCAGTGCGATGGGGGGGGTCCGGGCAGAAGCTTTCTTT. Translating it yields CSAMGGVRAEAFF.

This clonotype turned up a few times. V and J are TRBV6-5 and TRBJ2-5; TRBD1 might be the D (6 bases). CDR3 length: 16 amino acids. Trimming pared 6 bases from V and 0 bases from J, leaving 17 bases between. Germline V lookup: CDR1 MNHEY, CDR2 SVGAGI. The CDR3, as DNA: TGTGCCAGCAGAGCAGGGGACGGTTTGTACCAAGAGACCCAGTACTTC. Protein product: CASRAGDGLYQETQYF.

This clonotype was detected only a few times. The chain joins TRBV10-2 to TRBJ2-5, with 9 bases that match TRBD2. CDR1 WSHSY and CDR2 SAAADI come from the germline V gene. This CDR3 is 16 amino acids long. V gave up 8 bases and J gave up 4 bases; unmatched junction bases: 14. The CDR3: CASSAGGTSSPETQYF. The CDR3 region has the DNA TGCGCCAGCTCCGCGGGGGGGACTAGCTCCCCAGAGACCCAGTACTTC.

The DNA for the CDR3 is TGTGCCAGCAGCGTAGGGTGGGGTGGTATAGAGACCCAGTACTTC. This gives the protein CASSVGWGGIETQYF. The genes are TRBV9 and TRBJ2-5; no reliable D call. Germline V CDR1 and CDR2: SGDLS, YYNGEE. The V end was cut by 0 bases, the J end by 4 bases, with 13 bases between. CDR3 length: 15 residues.

This clonotype was seen many times. The chain employs TRBV3-1 and TRBJ1-2, with 7 bases identical to TRBD1. The CDR3 runs 16 residues. Germline assignment: CDR1 LGHDT and CDR2 YNNKEL (reference sequence). V was clipped by 4 bases and J by 0 bases; unmatched bases: 8. The CDR3 region has the DNA TGTGCCAGCAGCCCCCTAACCGGGACAGCTAACTATGGCTACACCTTC. Protein product: CASSPLTGTANYGYTF.

There are a few counts of this clonotype. The chain employs TRBV3-1 and TRBJ1-2; 8 nucleotides agree with TRBD1. Per germline, CDR1 LGHDT and CDR2 YNNKEL (reference sequence). This CDR3 spans 14 amino acids. V trimming: 1 base; J trimming: 6 bases; junction bases outside the gene matches: 4. The CDR3 region is CASSQGWTGNGYTF. As DNA, the CDR3 is TGTGCCAGCAGCCAAGGGTGGACAGGGAATGGCTACACCTTC.

The CDR3 reads CASSRGQGPSSYEQYF. CDR3 nucleotides: TGCGCCAGCAGCCGGGGGCAGGGCCCCAGCTCCTACGAGCAGTACTTC. V is TRBV4-1 and J is TRBJ2-7; a weak D match, TRBD1 (6 bases). Germline V gives CDR1 MGHRA, CDR2 YSYEKL. The CDR3 runs to 16 residues. V shed 4 bases and J shed 0 bases, with 16 bases lying between them.

The J gene is TRBJ2-6, the V gene TRBV20-1; D perhaps matches TRBD1 (6 bases). The CDR3 is 15 amino acids. Germline V gives CDR1 DFQATT, CDR2 SNEGSKA (reference sequence). V was clipped by 6 bases and J by 0 bases, with 12 bases between them. CDR3 region: CSAADRSSGANVLTF. In DNA form, the CDR3 reads TGCAGTGCCGCAGACAGGAGCTCTGGGGCCAACGTCCTGACTTTC.

In its sample, this clonotype was seen a few times. The genes are TRBV6-2 or TRBV6-3 and TRBJ2-1; tentative D call: TRBD2 (5 bases). V lost 5 bases and J lost 4, with 21 bases in between. The CDR3 has 17 amino acids. Germline CDR1 and CDR2: MNHEY and SVGEGT. The CDR3 region is CASSPTPEVRGYNEQFF. In nucleotides, the CDR3 is TGTGCCAGCAGTCCCACACCCGAGGTACGGGGATACAATGAGCAGTTCTTC.

This clonotype was seen at least ten times. The CDR3 here is CASSQWDIRGRGPEAFF. The CDR3 DNA follows: TGCGCCAGCAGTCAATGGGACATCCGAGGACGGGGTCCTGAAGCTTTCTTT. The chain recombines TRBV23-1 with TRBJ1-1; the D gene is possibly TRBD1 (6 bases). TRBV23-1 is an ORF, with its function uncertain. The CDR3 has 17 amino acids. V lost 1 base and J 6 bases, leaving 21 bases between the germline ends.

This chain connects TRBV10-3 to TRBJ2-2, with D possibly being TRBD2 (5 bases). The V end lost 11 bases, the J end lost 0 bases, and 13 bases lay between the germline ends. The CDR3 is made up of 14 amino acids. Per germline, CDR1 ENHRY and CDR2 SYGVKD. The CDR3: CAAGGGPNTGELFF. CDR3 in DNA: TGTGCCGCCGGTGGAGGTCCGAACACCGGGGAGCTGTTTTTT.

The sample holds a few counts of this clonotype. A junction boundary mismatches the germline segment, possibly from a read error. This sequence joins TRBV3-1 and TRBJ2-3; D gene ambiguous. This CDR3 contains 13 residues. CDR1 and CDR2 (germline): LGHDT, YNNKEL (reference sequence). CDR3 nucleotide sequence: TGCGCCAGCAGCCGCGGCATCACAGATACGCAGTATTTT. Translated: CASSRGITDTQYF.

This clonotype showed up just a few times. The chain has TRBV4-3 and TRBJ2-2; 8 positions match TRBD1. J lost 4 bases, V lost 0 bases, and 1 base had no gene match. Germline values: CDR1 LGHNA, CDR2 YSLEER. The CDR3 has 15 residues. The CDR3 DNA is TGCGCCAGCAGCCAAGAGGGACAGGTCACCGGGGAGCTGTTTTTT. This translates into CASSQEGQVTGELFF.

The V call is TRBV4-3, the J call TRBJ1-4; weak D call: TRBD1 (5 bases). The V end lost 0 bases, the J end lost 7 bases, and 12 bases lay between the germline ends. The CDR3 loop spans 15 amino acids. From germline, CDR1 is LGHNA and CDR2 YSLEER. The CDR3 region has the DNA TGCGCCAGCAGCCAAGATGTTCGGGGGGGTGAAAAACTGTTTTTT. Amino acid sequence: CASSQDVRGGEKLFF.

This clonotype was counted a few times. The chain has TRBV20-1 and TRBJ2-3; tentatively, D is TRBD2 (6 bases). Trimming stripped 4 bases from V and 2 bases from J, with 10 bases between. The CDR3 extends over 13 amino acids. The germline gives CDR1 DFQATT, CDR2 SNEGSKA (reference sequence). CDR3 sequence: CSAMGLLTDTQYF. The CDR3 nucleotides are TGCAGTGCTATGGGACTCCTCACAGATACGCAGTATTTT.

The CDR3 sequence is CASSLITGSGNTIYF. DNA of the CDR3: TGTGCCAGCAGTTTAATCACAGGCTCTGGAAACACCATATATTTT. The V gene is TRBV12-3 or TRBV12-4, the J gene TRBJ1-3, with D maybe TRBD1 (5 bases). Trimming took 2 bases from V and 0 from J, leaving 8 bases between them. CDR3 length: 15 amino acids.

This clonotype was observed a few times. The CDR3 DNA follows: TGCAGTGCGGAGGGACTAGTCGATGAGCAGTTCTTC. Translated, it gives CSAEGLVDEQFF. The J gene is TRBJ2-1, the V gene TRBV20-1; TRBD2 agrees at 8 bases. CDR1 and CDR2 from the germline V gene are DFQATT and SNEGSKA (reference sequence). V lost 6 bases, J lost 8 bases, and 6 bases stayed unmatched. This CDR3 region has 12 residues.

This clonotype was counted between two and nine times. The chain uses TRBV5-1 and TRBJ2-3, with unresolved D. There are 16 residues in the CDR3. Trimming took off 3 bases at V and 2 bases at J, with 16 bases between the two ends. CDR1 is SGHRS, CDR2 YFSETQ, per germline. The DNA for the CDR3 is TGCGCCAGCAGCTCACCGACTCTTACCCACACAGATACGCAGTATTTT. It codes for CASSSPTLTHTDTQYF.

This clonotype was counted only a few times. Here the CDR3 reads CSVRVQSDRYGYTF. CDR3 in DNA: TGCAGTGTTAGGGTCCAGTCAGACCGGTATGGCTACACCTTC. The chain uses TRBV20-1 and TRBJ1-2; D gene uncertain. The CDR3 spans 14 residues. The ends were cut back, 7 bases at V and 5 bases at J, with 20 bases in the middle. The germline CDR1 and CDR2 sequences are DFQATT and SNEGSKA (reference sequence).

This clonotype has more than one count but fewer than ten. J is TRBJ2-5 and V is TRBV4-3; D might be TRBD1 or TRBD2, each matching 5 bases. Looked up from germline, CDR1 is LGHNA and CDR2 is YSLEER. This CDR3 is 12 amino acids long. The germline V and J ends were trimmed by 6 bases and 5 bases, with 10 bases remaining between them. CDR3 in amino acids: CASSRGRETQYF. The CDR3 DNA reads as TGCGCCAGCAGTCGGGGACGTGAGACCCAGTACTTC.

This clonotype was detected only a few times. The rearrangement uses TRBV27 and TRBJ1-2; no clear D. V lost 5 bases and J lost 5, with 15 bases in between. Germline loops: CDR1 MNHEY, CDR2 SMNVEV (reference sequence). The CDR3 is 14 residues long. CDR3 sequence (DNA): TGTGCCAGCAGTCCCACCCGACGGTTTTATGGCTACACCTTC. Its protein product is CASSPTRRFYGYTF.

This chain links TRBV4-2 with TRBJ2-7; the D is unclear. Between the trimmed V and J ends, which lost 1 base and 3 bases, there was a span of 7 bases. Germline CDR1 reads LGHNA; CDR2 reads YNFKEQ. The CDR3 has 13 amino acids. The CDR3 coding sequence is TGTGCCAGCAGCCAAGGACGGAGCTACGAGCAGTACTTC. It codes for CASSQGRSYEQYF.

V and J are TRBV12-3 or TRBV12-4 and TRBJ2-3; D is perhaps TRBD2 (7 bases). This CDR3 spans 13 amino acids. V was clipped by 8 bases and J by 2 bases, with 11 bases between them. The CDR3 region is CASGGGYTDTQYF. As DNA, the CDR3 is TGTGCCAGCGGCGGGGGCTACACAGATACGCAGTATTTT.

The chain employs TRBV12-3 or TRBV12-4 and TRBJ2-3; D perhaps matches TRBD1 (6 bases). This CDR3 region has 15 residues. Trimming cost V 4 bases and J 3 bases, with 14 bases left between them. The CDR3 region is CASSSQGWGTDTQYF. CDR3 nucleotide sequence: TGTGCCAGCAGTTCCCAGGGGTGGGGGACAGATACGCAGTATTTT.